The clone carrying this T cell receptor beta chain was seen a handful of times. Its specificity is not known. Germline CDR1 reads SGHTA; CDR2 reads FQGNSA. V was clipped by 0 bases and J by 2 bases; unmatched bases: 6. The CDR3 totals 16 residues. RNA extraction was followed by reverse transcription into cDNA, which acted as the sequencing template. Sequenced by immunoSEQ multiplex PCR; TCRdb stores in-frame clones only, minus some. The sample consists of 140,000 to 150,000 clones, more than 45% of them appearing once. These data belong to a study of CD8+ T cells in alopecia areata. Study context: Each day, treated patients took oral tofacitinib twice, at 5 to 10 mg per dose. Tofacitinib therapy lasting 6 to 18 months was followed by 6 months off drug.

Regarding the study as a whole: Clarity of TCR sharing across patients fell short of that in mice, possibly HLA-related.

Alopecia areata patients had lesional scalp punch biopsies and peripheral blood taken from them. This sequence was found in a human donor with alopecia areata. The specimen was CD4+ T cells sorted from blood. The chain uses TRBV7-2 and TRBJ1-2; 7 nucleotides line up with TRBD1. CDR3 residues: CASSLASGTENYGYTF. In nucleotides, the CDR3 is TGTGCCAGCAGCTTAGCCTCCGGGACAGAAAACTATGGCTACACCTTC.